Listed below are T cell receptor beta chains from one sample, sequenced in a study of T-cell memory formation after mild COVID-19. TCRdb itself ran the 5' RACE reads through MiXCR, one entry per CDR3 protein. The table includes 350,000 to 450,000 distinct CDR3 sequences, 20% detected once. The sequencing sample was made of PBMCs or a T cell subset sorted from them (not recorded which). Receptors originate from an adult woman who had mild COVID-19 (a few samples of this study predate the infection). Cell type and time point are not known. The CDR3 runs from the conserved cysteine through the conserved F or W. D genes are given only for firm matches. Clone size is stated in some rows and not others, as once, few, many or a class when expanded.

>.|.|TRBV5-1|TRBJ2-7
TGCGCCAGCAGCGGAAAGGGGTTGTCCCTTTCCTACGAGCAGTACTTC
CASSGKGLSLSYEQYF
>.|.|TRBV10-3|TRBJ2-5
TGTGCCATCAGTTCGGGCCTACAAGAGACCCAGTACTTC
CAISSGLQETQYF
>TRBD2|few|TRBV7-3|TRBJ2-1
TGTGCCAGCAGCTCCATAGCGGGGGACAATGAGCAGTTCTTC
CASSSIAGDNEQFF
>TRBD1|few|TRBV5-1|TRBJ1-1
TGCGCCAGCAGCTTAGACGGGACAGGGGCCTTCGGGAACACTGAAGCTTTCTTT
CASSLDGTGAFGNTEAFF
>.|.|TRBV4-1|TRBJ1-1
TGCGCCAGCAGCCCCTTTCTAGTGAACACTGAAGCTTTCTTT
CASSPFLVNTEAFF
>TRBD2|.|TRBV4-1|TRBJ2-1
TGCGCCAGAAGCGGGAGTGGAACCTACAATGAGCAGTTCTTC
CARSGSGTYNEQFF
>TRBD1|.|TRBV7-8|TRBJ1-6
TGTGCCAGCAGCTTAAATCGGGACAGTTCTTCACCCCTCCACTTT
CASSLNRDSSSPLHF
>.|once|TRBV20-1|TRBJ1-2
TGCAGTGCTCGGGACGGTACTTATGGCTACACCTTC
CSARDGTYGYTF
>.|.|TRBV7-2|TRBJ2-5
TGTGCCAGCAGCTACGCCGGGGGTTCGGAGACCCAGTACTTC
CASSYAGGSETQYF
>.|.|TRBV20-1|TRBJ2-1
TGCAGTGCATCAGCGCGTCGCTCCTACAATGAGCAGTTCTTC
CSASARRSYNEQFF
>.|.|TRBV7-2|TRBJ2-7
TGTGCCAGCAGCTCCGTCCCCTCCTACGAGCAGTACTTC
CASSSVPSYEQYF
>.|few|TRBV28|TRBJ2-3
TGTGCCAGCAGTCCCCAGGCGGGACTGACAGATACGCAGTATTTT
CASSPQAGLTDTQYF
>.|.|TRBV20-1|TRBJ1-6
TGCAGTGCTAGGGCCCCGGGTCGTCCTGATTCACCCCTCCACTTT
CSARAPGRPDSPLHF
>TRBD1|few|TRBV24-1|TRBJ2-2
TGTGCCACCAGTGATTTCCCCCTGGACAGGCGGAACACCGGGGAGCTGTTTTTT
CATSDFPLDRRNTGELFF
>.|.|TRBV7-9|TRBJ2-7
TGTGCCAGCAGCTTGATGAGCGGTCCGTCGGGGGAGCAGTACTTC
CASSLMSGPSGEQYF
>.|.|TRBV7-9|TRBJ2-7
TGTGCCAGCAGCCTCACTCCAGGCGAGCAGTACTTC
CASSLTPGEQYF
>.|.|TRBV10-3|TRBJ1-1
TGTGCCATCAGTGATGAGGGAGACGAAGCTTTCTTT
CAISDEGDEAFF
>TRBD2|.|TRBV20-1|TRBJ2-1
TGCAGTGCTTCCCAACCGGAGACTAGCGGTAATGAGCAGGTCTTC
CSASQPETSGNEQVF
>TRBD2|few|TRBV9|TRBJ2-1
TGTGCCAGCAGCAAGGGGACTAGCGGGAGGCATGAGCAGTTCTTC
CASSKGTSGRHEQFF
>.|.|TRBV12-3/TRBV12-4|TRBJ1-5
TGTGCCAGCAGTTTATTGAGGCCTCAGCCCCAGCATTTT
CASSLLRPQPQHF
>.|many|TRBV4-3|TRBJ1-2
TGCGCCAGCAGCCAAGATGCGAGCGGGCGTCACACCTTC
CASSQDASGRHTF
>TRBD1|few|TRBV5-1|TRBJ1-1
TGCGCCAGCAGCTTAACGGGACAGGCTATTCGTACTGAAGCTTTCTTT
CASSLTGQAIRTEAFF
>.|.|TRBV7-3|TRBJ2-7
TGTGCCGCCTACGAGCAGTACTTC
CAAYEQYF
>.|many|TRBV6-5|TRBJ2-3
TGTGCCAGCAGTTCCCGGAACAGGGCCACAGATACGCAGTATTTT
CASSSRNRATDTQYF
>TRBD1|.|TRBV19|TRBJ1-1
TGTGCCAGTAGTATAACAGGGGGTTACACTGAAGCTTTCTTT
CASSITGGYTEAFF
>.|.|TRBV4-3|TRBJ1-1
TGCGCCAGCAGCCAAGATCGCCTTCTCAACACTGAAGCTTTCTTT
CASSQDRLLNTEAFF
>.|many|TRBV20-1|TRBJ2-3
TGCAGTGCTAGCAAGTGGGGGGCGTCGGGAGATACGCAGTATTTT
CSASKWGASGDTQYF
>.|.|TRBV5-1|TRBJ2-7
TGCGCCAGCAGCTTGGGGATGGCGGAAGCGGGGCAGTACTTC
CASSLGMAEAGQYF
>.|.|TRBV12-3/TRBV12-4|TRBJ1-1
TGTGCCAGCAGTTTTACGGGCGCTGAAGCTTTCTTT
CASSFTGAEAFF
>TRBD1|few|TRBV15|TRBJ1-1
TGTGCCACCAGCAGAGACAGGGGGGACACTGAAGCTTTCTTT
CATSRDRGDTEAFF
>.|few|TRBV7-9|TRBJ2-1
TGTGCCAGCAGCCAACCCTTCGCGGGCTACAATGAGCAGTTCTTC
CASSQPFAGYNEQFF
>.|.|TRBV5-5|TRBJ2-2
TGTGCCAGCAGCTCGCTGCCCCCGGACTCCAGTCGGAGTAACACCGGGGAGCTGTTTTTT
CASSSLPPDSSRSNTGELFF
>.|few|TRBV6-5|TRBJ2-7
TGTGCCAGCAGTTACGGGACTGACTCCTACGAGCAGTACTTC
CASSYGTDSYEQYF
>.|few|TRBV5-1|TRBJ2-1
TGCGCCAGCAGCGTAACTAGCTATGAGCAGTTCTTC
CASSVTSYEQFF
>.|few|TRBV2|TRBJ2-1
TGTGCCAGCAGTGAATATCAGGGAGGGTTCTTC
CASSEYQGGFF
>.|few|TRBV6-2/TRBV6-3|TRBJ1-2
TGTGCCAGCAGATCCTCCAGGGGCATAAAGATTGGCTACACCTTC
CASRSSRGIKIGYTF
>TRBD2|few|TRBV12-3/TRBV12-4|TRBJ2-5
TGTGCCAGCAGTTTAGGCGGGAGTATGGGAGAGACCCAGTACTTC
CASSLGGSMGETQYF
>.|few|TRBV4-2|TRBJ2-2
TGTGCCAGCAGCCAAGGACCCCAGGAGGACACCGGGGAGCTGTTTTTT
CASSQGPQEDTGELFF
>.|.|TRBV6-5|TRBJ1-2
TGTGCCAGCAGTTCCCCCTCGGCCCTCGGGGGTTACTATGGCTACACCTTC
CASSSPSALGGYYGYTF
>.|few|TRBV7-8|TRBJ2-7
TGTGCCAGCAGAGGGGGGCTAGCGACCTACGAGCAGTACTTC
CASRGGLATYEQYF
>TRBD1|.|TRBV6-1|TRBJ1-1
TGTGCCAGCAGTGAACAGTCCCGCGGCAGGGGGGGGACTGAAGCTTTCTTT
CASSEQSRGRGGTEAFF
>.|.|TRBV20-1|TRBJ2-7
TGCAGTGCCACGGCCCAGGGGCTCTACGAGCAGTACTTC
CSATAQGLYEQYF
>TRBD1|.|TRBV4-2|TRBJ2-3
TGTGCCAGCAGCCTCGGGAGATCGGGACAGGACTTCGGCACAGATACGCAGTATTTT
CASSLGRSGQDFGTDTQYF
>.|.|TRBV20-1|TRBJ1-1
TGCAGTGCTAGAGATCTCCCCGGCAGAGGTAACACTGAAGCTTTCTTT
CSARDLPGRGNTEAFF
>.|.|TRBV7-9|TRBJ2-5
TGTGCCAGCAGATTACTCCGAGAGACCCAGTACTTC
CASRLLRETQYF
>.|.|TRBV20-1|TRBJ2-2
TGCAGTGCTAGAGCGGGCAGTACCTTACTCGCGAACACCGGGGAGCTGTTTTTT
CSARAGSTLLANTGELFF
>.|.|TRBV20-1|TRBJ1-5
TGCAGTGCTAGAGTGGGGGGCAATCAGCCCCAGCATTTT
CSARVGGNQPQHF
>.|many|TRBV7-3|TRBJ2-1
TGTGCCAGCAGCCGCCGTGGGGGCAATGAGCAGTTCTTC
CASSRRGGNEQFF
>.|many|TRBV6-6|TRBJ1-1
TGTGCCAGCAGGACGGACGTCGGAGGGGCTTTCTTT
CASRTDVGGAFF
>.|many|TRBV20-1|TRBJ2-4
TGCAGTGCTCCAGGGGATACAGCCAAAAACATTCAGTACTTC
CSAPGDTAKNIQYF
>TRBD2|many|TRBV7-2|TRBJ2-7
TGTGCCAGCAGCACCCGGCGGGGCGGGAGGGCCGATTCCTACGAGCAGTACTTC
CASSTRRGGRADSYEQYF
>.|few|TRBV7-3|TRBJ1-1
TGTGCCAGCAGCTCCCAGGGGCACACTGAAGCTTTCTTT
CASSSQGHTEAFF
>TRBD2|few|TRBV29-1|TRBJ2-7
TGCAGCGTTGAGGACGGCCCAAGCGGGGAGGACGAGCAGTACTTC
CSVEDGPSGEDEQYF